This passage covers 5 T cell receptor beta chains from one sample sequenced in a study of blood T cell repertoires in COVID-19. Repertoires were generated with immunoSEQ multiplex PCR, while TCRdb's copy carries only in-frame clones and drops some. The table has under 300,000 clones, about 90% seen once. The sequenced sample was PBMCs or T cells enriched from blood (not recorded which). The receptors here all came from a woman aged 18 to 35 who had recovered from COVID-19.

The DNA for the CDR3 is TGCGCCAGCAGCCCTAGCCGGGACACCTATGGCTACACCTTC. It encodes CASSPSRDTYGYTF. The rearrangement uses TRBV4-3 and TRBJ1-2, with TRBD1 as a possible D gene (6 bases). The CDR3 is made up of 14 amino acids. V lost 4 bases, J lost 4 bases, and 13 bases lay in between. Germline V gene data show CDR1 as LGHNA and CDR2 as YSLEER.

V usage is TRBV28 and J usage is TRBJ1-6; TRBD1 aligns across 7 bases. The V gene's germline CDR1 is MDHEN and CDR2 SYDVKM. The junction had 4 bases not matched to a gene; V was cut back by 7 bases and J by 7 bases. The CDR3 covers 13 residues. The CDR3 sequence: CASMTGSNSPLHF. The DNA for the CDR3 is TGTGCCAGCATGACAGGGAGCAATTCACCCCTCCACTTT.

This clone showed up just once. The rearrangement links TRBV13 to TRBJ1-5, with 10 bases matching TRBD1. The V segment lost 3 bases and the J segment 2 bases; nucleotides outside the gene matches: 1. The CDR3 is 15 residues long. Per germline, CDR1 PRHDT and CDR2 FYEKMQ (reference sequence). CDR3 coding DNA: TGTGCCAGCAGCTTGACAGGGGGCCGCAATCAGCCCCAGCATTTT. Its translation is CASSLTGGRNQPQHF.

This chain uses TRBV27 with TRBJ2-2; 7 bases agree with TRBD1. With 8 bases clipped from V and 5 bases from J, the junction kept 8 bases outside the gene matches. The CDR3 is 14 amino acids. Germline assignment: CDR1 MNHEY and CDR2 SMNVEV (reference sequence). CDR3 bases: TGTGCCAGCCGGCGACAGGGAACGACCGGGGAGCTGTTTTTT. Translation: CASRRQGTTGELFF.

The V and J genes are TRBV7-8 and TRBJ2-7, with 8 bases matching TRBD1. This CDR3 has 21 amino acids. From germline, CDR1 is SGHVS and CDR2 FQNEAQ. Trimming took 5 bases from V and 3 from J; bases not matched to a gene: 27. The CDR3, as DNA: TGTGCCAGCAGCCGTACCCCTCCGGGACAGGATAGACCCTTTAACATCTACGAGCAGTACTTC. Its translation is CASSRTPPGQDRPFNIYEQYF.